Following are 20 T cell receptor beta chains from one sample sequenced in a study of OX40 agonist ivuxolimab in advanced cancers. The assay was immunoSEQ multiplex PCR, and TCRdb's table has in-frame clones only and misses some. The table has tens of thousands of clones, 70% to 90% seen once. Sequences were derived from CD4+ or CD8+ T cells sorted from blood, sampled in a trial of the OX40 agonist ivuxolimab. These receptors all stem from an adult with an advanced solid tumor such as melanoma, head and neck, liver or kidney cancer.

This sequence joins TRBV9 and TRBJ2-1; D may be TRBD1 (5 bases). Trimming shortened V by 0 bases and J by 5 bases, and 12 bases separated the two germline ends. The CDR3 length is 15 residues. CDR1 and CDR2 from the germline V gene are SGDLS and YYNGEE. The CDR3 DNA sequence: TGTGCCAGCAGCGTAGGGCTAGGGGCACACAATGAGCAGTTCTTC. Amino acids: CASSVGLGAHNEQFF.

This rearrangement joins TRBV29-1 to TRBJ2-2; TRBD2 agrees at 10 bases. Germline V CDR1 and CDR2: SQVTM, ANQGSEA. The CDR3 contains 16 residues. V shed 6 bases and J 3 bases; nucleotides not matched to a gene: 10. The CDR3, as DNA: TGCAGCGTCTTGGGGCTAGCGGGAGAGTACACCGGGGAGCTGTTTTTT. Protein product: CSVLGLAGEYTGELFF.

The chain combines TRBV4-1 with TRBJ2-5, with 11 bases aligning to TRBD1. The J call may be incorrect, as the DNA end agrees better with TRBJ2-7. Germline V CDR1 and CDR2: MGHRA, YSYEKL. This CDR3 has 16 amino acids. DNA for the CDR3: TGCGCCAGCAGCCTAAGGACAGGGGGCAGCTCCTACGAGCAGTACTTC. It yields the protein CASSLRTGGSSYEQYF.

The chain employs TRBV2 and TRBJ2-7; D perhaps matches TRBD2 (6 bases). Germline V gene sequence: CDR1 SNHLY, CDR2 FYNNEI. V shed 4 bases and J shed 7 bases, with 11 bases lying between them. CDR3 size: 12 residues. The CDR3 reads CASSVEGGEQYF. For the CDR3, the DNA is TGTGCCAGCAGTGTGGAGGGAGGTGAGCAGTACTTC.

The chain employs TRBV5-4 and TRBJ2-3, with 12 bases matching TRBD2. V dropped 3 bases and J dropped 4; count of bases not matched to a gene: 6. Germline CDR1 reads SGHNT; CDR2 reads YYREEE (reference sequence). The CDR3 contains 16 residues. CDR3 protein: CASSSTSGRWSDTQYF. Written as DNA, the CDR3 is TGTGCCAGCAGCTCTACTAGCGGGAGGTGGTCAGATACGCAGTATTTT.

The V gene is TRBV5-1, the J gene TRBJ2-2; 9 bases align to TRBD1. The CDR3 totals 16 residues. Germline V CDR1 and CDR2: SGHRS, YFSETQ. The V gene end was trimmed by 0 bases and the J gene end by 2 bases; junction bases not matched to a gene: 2. This CDR3 reads CASSLATGGNTGELFF. For the CDR3, the DNA is TGCGCCAGCAGCTTGGCGACAGGGGGTAACACCGGGGAGCTGTTTTTT.

Worth noting for this clone: Other nucleotide sequences from this sample produce the same CDR3. V is TRBV19 and J is TRBJ1-1, with no clear D. The germline CDR1 and CDR2 sequences are LNHDA and SQIVND (reference sequence). The germline V and J ends were trimmed by 3 bases and 2 bases, with 7 bases remaining between them. This CDR3 spans 13 amino acids. The CDR3 loop reads CASSISRNTEAFF. CDR3 in DNA: TGTGCCAGTAGTATTTCGAGAAACACTGAAGCTTTCTTT.

This rearrangement joins TRBV5-1 to TRBJ2-3; D may correspond to TRBD1 or TRBD2 (5 bases each). V lost 4 bases and J 1 base, leaving 13 bases between the germline ends. Per the germline V gene, CDR1 is SGHRS and CDR2 is YFSETQ. The CDR3 length is 15 residues. CDR3 nucleotides: TGCGCCAGCAGCAGGGACGGGGACGGCACAGATACGCAGTATTTT. Its translation: CASSRDGDGTDTQYF. Full variable domain (remainder filled in from reference TRBV5-1 and TRBJ2-3): KAGVTQTPRYLIKTRGQQVTLSCSPISGHRSVSWYQQTPGQGLQFLFEYFSETQRNKGNFPGRFSGRQFSNSRSEMNVSTLELGDSALYLCASSRDGDGTDTQYFGPGTRLTVL.

V and J are TRBV11-2 and TRBJ1-3; 7 nucleotides align to TRBD1. The CDR3 runs to 16 residues. CDR1 is SGHAT, CDR2 FQNNGV, per germline. V shed 4 bases and J 0 bases; nucleotides not matched to a gene: 6. The CDR3 is CASSSRGTVSGNTIYF. The DNA for the CDR3 is TGTGCCAGCAGCTCCCGGGGGACAGTCTCTGGAAACACCATATATTTT.

The rearrangement joins TRBV28 to TRBJ1-1, with D perhaps TRBD1 (5 bases). CDR1 MDHEN and CDR2 SYDVKM come from the germline V gene. CDR3 length: 12 residues. CDR3 in DNA: TGTGGCGTTGGGGTAGGGGACACTGAAGCTTTCTTT. Translated, it gives CGVGVGDTEAFF.

The J gene is TRBJ1-2, the V gene TRBV7-9, with D tentatively TRBD1 (5 bases). This CDR3 has 13 residues. Looked up from germline, CDR1 is SEHNR and CDR2 is FQNEAQ (reference sequence). V dropped 5 bases and J dropped 1 base, with 8 bases sitting between them. The CDR3 DNA sequence: TGTGCCAGCAGCCCACAGGTTAACTATGGCTACACCTTC. It is translated as CASSPQVNYGYTF.

This clone was counted once. V is TRBV28 and J is TRBJ2-3, with 8 bases matching TRBD2. Per germline, CDR1 MDHEN and CDR2 SYDVKM. The V and J ends lost 6 bases and 5 bases, in that order; junction bases with no gene match: 10. The CDR3 runs 15 residues. The CDR3 loop is CASRPGGSGIDTQYF. CDR3 DNA sequence: TGTGCCAGCAGACCCGGGGGTAGCGGGATAGATACGCAGTATTTT.

The V call is TRBV7-6, the J call TRBJ2-1, with TRBD2 matching over 8 bases. The CDR3 spans 18 residues. Germline values: CDR1 SGHVS, CDR2 FNYEAQ. V lost 6 bases, J lost 1 base, and 14 bases stayed unmatched. Here the CDR3 reads CASSLIAGYTTSYNEQFF. CDR3 DNA: TGTGCCAGCAGTTTAATAGCGGGATACACTACTTCCTACAATGAGCAGTTCTTC.

The chain is built from TRBV5-1 and TRBJ2-1, with 12 bases identical to TRBD2. Germline lookup yields CDR1 SGHRS and CDR2 YFSETQ. This CDR3 has 15 amino acids. V lost 1 base to trimming and J lost 9 bases; unmatched junction nucleotides: 5. CDR3 sequence: CASSLRLAGVLEQFF. The CDR3 DNA sequence: TGCGCCAGCAGCTTGAGACTAGCGGGAGTCCTTGAGCAGTTCTTC.

V and J are TRBV11-2 and TRBJ2-6; D remains unclear. This CDR3 comprises 15 residues. The germline V gene has CDR1 SGHAT and CDR2 FQNNGV. The germline V and J ends were trimmed by 3 bases and 5 bases, with 11 bases remaining between them. CDR3 sequence: CASSFRRERANVLTF. CDR3 nucleotide sequence: TGTGCCAGCAGCTTTAGAAGAGAAAGGGCCAACGTCCTGACTTTC.

This clone was counted between two and nine times. This chain joins TRBV2 and TRBJ2-2; TRBD2 agrees at 10 bases. Germline-derived CDR1 and CDR2 are SNHLY and FYNNEI. The CDR3 is 17 residues long. J gave up 2 bases and V 4 bases, and 7 bases lay outside the gene matches. The CDR3 bases are TGTGCCAGCAGTGCTAACCCACTAGCGGGAAACACCGGGGAGCTGTTTTTT. Translated: CASSANPLAGNTGELFF.

The V and J genes are TRBV5-4 and TRBJ2-5, with TRBD1 matching 7 bases. Germline assignment: CDR1 SGHNT and CDR2 YYREEE (reference sequence). V lost 4 bases and J lost 5; bases outside the gene matches: 11. The CDR3 extends over 15 amino acids. The CDR3 region is CASSPLTGMGETQYF. CDR3 in DNA: TGTGCCAGCAGCCCCTTGACAGGGATGGGGGAGACCCAGTACTTC.

In this sample, this clone turned up once. The chain employs TRBV19 and TRBJ2-1; TRBD2 matches 10 bases. V lost 1 base and J lost 3; bases outside the gene matches: 6. CDR3 size: 17 residues. The V gene's germline CDR1 is LNHDA and CDR2 SQIVND (reference sequence). The CDR3 bases are TGTGCCAGTAGTATAGTCGGCCTAGCGGGAGTCTACAATGAGCAGTTCTTC. It yields the protein CASSIVGLAGVYNEQFF.

This chain links TRBV5-1 with TRBJ1-1, with D uncertain. There are 14 residues in the CDR3. Germline CDR1 is SGHRS and CDR2 is YFSETQ. The V and J ends lost 1 base and 1 base respectively, with 8 bases between them. The CDR3 reads CASSLSTRNTEAFF. The CDR3 bases are TGCGCCAGCAGCTTGAGCACCCGGAACACTGAAGCTTTCTTT.

This sequence joins TRBV4-2 and TRBJ1-2, with 10 bases lining up with TRBD1. The V gene's germline CDR1 is LGHNA and CDR2 YNFKEQ. With V trimmed by 0 bases and J by 5 bases, 6 bases remained unmatched. This CDR3 region has 16 residues. The CDR3 protein is CASSQDSGTGVYGYTF. The CDR3 nucleotides are TGTGCCAGCAGCCAAGATAGCGGGACAGGGGTTTATGGCTACACCTTC.